This passage covers 23 T cell receptor beta chains from one sample sequenced in a study of blood T cells in healthy people across ages. PCR was performed a second time for 7 to 11 cycles using a sample-barcoded 5' primer and a J-beta primer mix. MiXCR, run by TCRdb on the 5' RACE reads, gives a single entry per CDR3 protein. In the table there are hundreds of thousands of distinct CDR3 sequences, roughly 50% of which are singletons. Sequenced: blood. These receptors originate from a woman aged 55-69 years in good health.

Notes on this clonotype: Germline and junction disagree at one end, which may indicate a read error. This sequence joins TRBV12-3 or TRBV12-4 and TRBJ2-3, with TRBD2 identical over 14 bases. The CDR3 runs 15 residues. CDR3 protein: CASSLTSGRADTQCF. Here the CDR3 DNA reads TGTGCCAGCAGTCTGACTAGCGGGAGGGCAGATACGCAGTGTTTT.

This rearrangement joins TRBV24-1 to TRBJ2-5; D tentatively fits TRBD1 or TRBD2 (7 bases each). The ends were cut back, 3 bases at V and 4 bases at J, with 17 bases in the middle. Per germline, CDR1 KGHDR and CDR2 SFDVKD. The CDR3 runs to 16 residues. DNA of the CDR3: TGTGCCACCAGTGATCCCCTGACAGGGAGGGTAGAGACCCAGTACTTC. It encodes CATSDPLTGRVETQYF.

This rearrangement joins TRBV15 to TRBJ2-1, with 7 bases lining up with TRBD2. This CDR3 has 16 amino acids. Germline CDR1 LNHNV, CDR2 YYDKDF (reference sequence). V gave up 5 bases and J gave up 2 bases; unmatched junction bases: 9. The CDR3 DNA is TGTGCCACCAGCCTTTCGGCGGGGGACCCCTACAATGAGCAGTTCTTC. It is translated as CATSLSAGDPYNEQFF.

V usage is TRBV5-1 and J usage is TRBJ2-5; D is possibly TRBD2 (5 bases). CDR3 length equals 16 residues. V lost 2 bases to trimming and J lost 11 bases, with 25 bases between them. The germline CDR1 and CDR2 sequences are SGHRS and YFSETQ. The CDR3 bases are TGCGCCAGCAGCTTCCTAGCAGGAGTGGGCTACAATGAGCAGTACTTC. Its protein product is CASSFLAGVGYNEQYF.

V gene TRBV4-1 combines with J gene TRBJ2-7; either TRBD1 or TRBD2 may fit D (5 bases each). CDR1 and CDR2 (germline): MGHRA, YSYEKL. Trimming took off 5 bases at V and 3 bases at J, with 20 bases between the two ends. The CDR3 has 16 amino acids. This chain's CDR3 is CASSGRTGTLIYEQYF. The DNA of the CDR3 is TGCGCCAGCAGCGGACGAACCGGGACCCTGATCTACGAGCAGTACTTC.

This clonotype was counted only a few times. CDR3 DNA: TGTGCCAGCAGCCCCGGACATAGCCAAGAGACCCAGTACTTC. This translates into CASSPGHSQETQYF. The gene calls are TRBV7-2 and TRBJ2-5, with D maybe TRBD1 (5 bases). Germline-derived CDR1 and CDR2 are SGHTA and FQGNSA. V lost 5 bases, J lost 1 base, and 11 bases lay in between. The CDR3 sequence is 14 residues long.

This clonotype was recorded once. The junction differs from germline at one of its ends, possibly a read error. The rearrangement joins TRBV24-1 to TRBJ1-2; D unresolved. The CDR3 has 11 residues. Per germline, CDR1 KGHDR and CDR2 SFDVKD. The CDR3 region is CVTSDPKGYTF. In nucleotides, the CDR3 is TGTGTCACCAGTGATCCCAAAGGCTACACCTTC.

This clonotype was seen only a few times. The J gene is TRBJ2-7, the V gene TRBV7-9; 9 positions match TRBD1. The CDR3 consists of 16 residues. CDR1 is SEHNR, CDR2 FQNEAQ, per germline (reference sequence). The V gene end was trimmed by 1 base and the J gene end by 1 base; junction bases not matched to a gene: 5. CDR3 sequence: CASSLEGGTGSYEQYF. The CDR3 DNA follows: TGTGCCAGCAGCTTAGAAGGCGGGACAGGGTCCTACGAGCAGTACTTC.

This clonotype was picked up a small number of times. The chain carries TRBV7-8 and TRBJ2-2; D unresolved. This CDR3 is built from 12 residues. Per the germline V gene, CDR1 is SGHVS and CDR2 is FQNEAQ. Trimming stripped 1 base from V and 7 bases from J, with 4 bases between. The CDR3 loop is CASSLVGGELFF. The CDR3 region has the DNA TGTGCCAGCAGCTTAGTGGGCGGGGAGCTGTTTTTT.

The chain joins TRBV7-2 to TRBJ2-4; D may be TRBD2 (7 bases). Germline CDR1 SGHTA, CDR2 FQGNSA. The CDR3 is 16 residues long. The V end lost 4 bases, the J end lost 0 bases, and 13 bases lay between the germline ends. CDR3 coding DNA: TGTGCCAGCAGCTCCTCGGGGGGCGTAGCCAAAAACATTCAGTACTTC. As protein: CASSSSGGVAKNIQYF. Complete variable domain (other parts from reference TRBV7-2 and TRBJ2-4): GAGVSQSPSNKVTEKGKDVELRCDPISGHTALYWYRQSLGQGLEFLIYFQGNSAPDKSGLPSDRFSAERTGGSVSTLTIQRTQQEDSAVYLCASSSSGGVAKNIQYFGAGTRLSVL.

The chain is built from TRBV6-2 or TRBV6-3 and TRBJ2-1; D uncertain. The V gene's germline CDR1 is MNHEY and CDR2 SVGEGT. Deletions cut 1 base from V and 7 bases from J, with 5 bases between. The CDR3 sequence is 12 residues long. CDR3 DNA sequence: TGTGCCAGCAGTTACTGGGAAAATGAGCAGTTCTTC. Protein: CASSYWENEQFF.

The chain combines TRBV27 with TRBJ2-1; 8 bases are shared with TRBD2. Trimming removed 4 bases from V and 8 bases from J; junction bases left unmatched: 10. This CDR3 region has 15 residues. Germline assignment: CDR1 MNHEY and CDR2 SMNVEV (reference sequence). The CDR3 sequence is CASSSPGLGRHEQFF. The CDR3 DNA is TGTGCCAGCAGTTCCCCGGGACTAGGCCGCCATGAGCAGTTCTTC.

The chain has TRBV11-1 and TRBJ2-1; the match to TRBD1 covers 9 bases. V dropped 6 bases and J dropped 8; count of bases not matched to a gene: 17. Per germline, CDR1 SGHAT and CDR2 FQDESV (reference sequence). The CDR3 extends over 17 amino acids. CDR3 nucleotide sequence: TGTGCCAGCAGTTCTCGATCCGGGACAGGGTGGGTCGATGAGCAGTTCTTC. Translation: CASSSRSGTGWVDEQFF.

This clonotype was seen a handful of times. The chain couples TRBV27 to TRBJ2-7; 9 nucleotides agree with TRBD2. V was clipped by 6 bases and J by 7 bases; unmatched bases: 19. The germline V gene has CDR1 MNHEY and CDR2 SMNVEV (reference sequence). This CDR3 has 17 amino acids. CDR3 loop: CASSRVSAGGPYNEQYF. The CDR3 nucleotides are TGTGCCAGCAGCCGCGTCTCAGCGGGAGGTCCATACAATGAGCAGTACTTC.

This clonotype came up a few times. The V and J genes are TRBV9 and TRBJ1-2; the D gene is possibly TRBD1 (5 bases). The CDR3 totals 14 residues. V shed 3 bases and J shed 3 bases, with 12 bases lying between them. CDR1 and CDR2 from the germline V gene are SGDLS and YYNGEE. The CDR3 loop is CASSADSYDYGYTF. The CDR3, as DNA: TGTGCCAGCAGCGCAGACAGTTATGACTATGGCTACACCTTC.

A few counts support this clonotype. This chain connects TRBV4-1 to TRBJ2-7; 9 nucleotides match TRBD2. The V gene end was trimmed by 0 bases and the J gene end by 5 bases; junction bases not matched to a gene: 5. The CDR3 has 15 amino acids. The germline gives CDR1 MGHRA, CDR2 YSYEKL. The CDR3 bases are TGCGCCAGCAGCCAAGATGCTAGCGGGAACGACGAGCAGTACTTC. Translated: CASSQDASGNDEQYF.

The chain has TRBV2 and TRBJ2-7, with D perhaps matching TRBD2 (6 bases). The end of the DNA aligns better with TRBJ2-5, so the J call may be wrong. CDR1 and CDR2 from the germline V gene are SNHLY and FYNNEI. CDR3 size: 13 residues. The CDR3 DNA reads TGTGCCAGCAGTGCCCTGGGAGGCGAGACCCAGTACTTC. This translates into CASSALGGETQYF.

The CDR3 reads CSARHLSGANVLTF. CDR3 DNA sequence: TGCAGTGCTAGACATCTTTCTGGGGCCAACGTCCTGACTTTC. The rearrangement links TRBV20-1 to TRBJ2-6, with D uncertain. The CDR3 totals 14 residues. From germline, CDR1 is DFQATT and CDR2 SNEGSKA (reference sequence). The ends were cut back, 2 bases at V and 1 base at J, with 6 bases in the middle.

As regards this clonotype: Possible read error: a much larger clone is one base away. The V and J genes are TRBV24-1 and TRBJ2-5, with D tentatively TRBD2 (6 bases). The length of the CDR3 is 13 residues. The V gene lost 4 bases and the J gene lost 11 bases, with 16 bases spanning the gap. Germline CDR1 KGHDR, CDR2 SFDVKD. The CDR3 region is CATSEGGSVEQYF. The CDR3 DNA sequence: TGTGCCACCAGTGAGGGGGGATCGGTTGAGCAGTACTTC.

The chain recombines TRBV2 with TRBJ2-1; 10 bases line up with TRBD1. CDR1 is SNHLY and CDR2 is FYNNEI in the germline V gene. The CDR3 is made up of 13 amino acids. With 9 bases clipped from V and 5 bases from J, the junction kept 4 bases outside the gene matches. CDR3 in amino acids: CARGQGRNNEQFF. The CDR3, as DNA: TGTGCCAGGGGACAGGGGAGGAACAATGAGCAGTTCTTC.

The chain combines TRBV7-7 with TRBJ2-1; 8 nucleotides line up with TRBD2. CDR1 and CDR2 from the germline V gene are SSHAT and FNYEAQ (reference sequence). With 1 base clipped from V and 4 bases from J, the junction kept 6 bases outside the gene matches. The CDR3 consists of 16 residues. DNA of the CDR3: TGTGCCAGCAGCTTAGGCCCGGGCGGGGGGTACAATGAGCAGTTCTTC. As protein: CASSLGPGGGYNEQFF.

This clonotype was observed a few times. The rearrangement uses TRBV12-3 or TRBV12-4 and TRBJ2-1, with 9 bases matching TRBD2. The J segment lost 5 bases and the V segment lost 2 bases, leaving 4 bases of the junction unmatched. The CDR3 contains 15 residues. The CDR3 spells CASSLLAGRNNEQFF. CDR3 nucleotide sequence: TGTGCCAGCAGTTTACTAGCGGGACGGAACAATGAGCAGTTCTTC.

This chain links TRBV4-2 with TRBJ2-7; the D gene is possibly TRBD2 (6 bases). CDR1 is LGHNA and CDR2 is YNFKEQ in the germline V gene. CDR3 length equals 15 residues. Deletions cut 0 bases from V and 3 bases from J, with 12 bases between. The CDR3 is CASSQDFRGNYEQYF. CDR3 DNA: TGTGCCAGCAGCCAAGATTTCCGGGGGAACTACGAGCAGTACTTC.